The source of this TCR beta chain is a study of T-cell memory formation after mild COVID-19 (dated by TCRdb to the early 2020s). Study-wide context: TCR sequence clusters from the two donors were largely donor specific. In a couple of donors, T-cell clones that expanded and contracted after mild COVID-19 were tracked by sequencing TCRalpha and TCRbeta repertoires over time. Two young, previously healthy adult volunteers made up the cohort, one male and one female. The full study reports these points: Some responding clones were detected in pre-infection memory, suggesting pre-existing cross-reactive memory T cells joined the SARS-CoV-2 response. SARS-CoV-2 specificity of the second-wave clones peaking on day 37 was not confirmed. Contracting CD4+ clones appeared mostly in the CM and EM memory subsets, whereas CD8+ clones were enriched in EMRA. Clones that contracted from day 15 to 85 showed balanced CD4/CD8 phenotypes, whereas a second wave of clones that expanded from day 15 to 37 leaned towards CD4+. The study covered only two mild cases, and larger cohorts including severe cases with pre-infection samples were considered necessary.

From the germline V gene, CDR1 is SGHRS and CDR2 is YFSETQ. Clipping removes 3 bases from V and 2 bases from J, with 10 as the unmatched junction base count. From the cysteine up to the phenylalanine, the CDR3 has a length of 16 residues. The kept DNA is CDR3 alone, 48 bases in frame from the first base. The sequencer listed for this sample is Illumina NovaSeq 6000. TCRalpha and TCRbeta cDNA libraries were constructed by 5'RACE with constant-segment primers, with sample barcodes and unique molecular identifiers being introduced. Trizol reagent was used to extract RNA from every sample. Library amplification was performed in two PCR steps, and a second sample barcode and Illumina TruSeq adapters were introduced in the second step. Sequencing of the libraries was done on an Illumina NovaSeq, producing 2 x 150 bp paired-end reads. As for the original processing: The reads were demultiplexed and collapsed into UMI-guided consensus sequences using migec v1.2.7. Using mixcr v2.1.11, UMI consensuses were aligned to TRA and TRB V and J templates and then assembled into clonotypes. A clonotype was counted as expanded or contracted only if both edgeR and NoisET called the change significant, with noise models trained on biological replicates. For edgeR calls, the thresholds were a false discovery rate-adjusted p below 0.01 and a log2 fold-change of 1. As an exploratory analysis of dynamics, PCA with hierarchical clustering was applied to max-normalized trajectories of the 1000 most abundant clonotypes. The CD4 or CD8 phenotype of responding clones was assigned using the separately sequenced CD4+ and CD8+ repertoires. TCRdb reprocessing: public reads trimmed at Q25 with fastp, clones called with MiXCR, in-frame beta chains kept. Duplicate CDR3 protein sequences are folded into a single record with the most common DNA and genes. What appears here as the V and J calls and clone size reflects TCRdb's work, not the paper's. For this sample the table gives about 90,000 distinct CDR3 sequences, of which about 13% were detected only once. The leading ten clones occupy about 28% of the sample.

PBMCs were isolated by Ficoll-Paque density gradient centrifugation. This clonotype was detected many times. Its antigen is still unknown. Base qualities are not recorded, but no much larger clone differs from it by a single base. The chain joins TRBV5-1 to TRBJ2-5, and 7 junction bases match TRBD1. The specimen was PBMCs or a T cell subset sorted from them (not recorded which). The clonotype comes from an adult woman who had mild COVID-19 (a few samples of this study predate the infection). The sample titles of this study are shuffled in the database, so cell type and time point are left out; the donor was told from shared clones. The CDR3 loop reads CASSSWTGDDQETQYF. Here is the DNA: TGCGCCAGCAGCTCCTGGACAGGAGACGATCAAGAGACCCAGTACTTC. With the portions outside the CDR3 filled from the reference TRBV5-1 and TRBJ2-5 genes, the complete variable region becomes KAGVTQTPRYLIKTRGQQVTLSCSPISGHRSVSWYQQTPGQGLQFLFEYFSETQRNKGNFPGRFSGRQFSNSRSEMNVSTLELGDSALYLCASSSWTGDDQETQYFGPGTRLLVL.